Listed here are 6 T cell receptor beta chains from one sample, sequenced in a study of glioma-infiltrating T cells. Using RNA template, CDR3s of TCR alpha and beta were amplified with iRepertoire arm-PCR. TCRdb called the multiplex PCR reads again in MiXCR, with one record for every CDR3 protein. The sample yields fewer than 500,000 distinct CDR3 sequences, more than 35% seen once. The material sequenced was glioma tissue, nonneoplastic brain tissue, or PBMCs (not recorded which). All receptors derive from a human donor with low-grade glioma or glioblastoma, undergoing nonglioma brain surgery, or in good health (not recorded which).

This clonotype was recorded a few times. The genes are TRBV11-2 and TRBJ2-1; 8 nucleotides agree with TRBD1. Germline values: CDR1 SGHAT, CDR2 FQNNGV. The J segment lost 4 bases and the V segment lost 5 bases, leaving 13 bases of the junction unmatched. This CDR3 region has 17 residues. The CDR3 nucleotides read TGTGCCAGCAGCCAAGCGTCGGGACAGGACCTATACAATGAGCAGTTCTTC. It yields the protein CASSQASGQDLYNEQFF.

This clonotype was recorded many times. The chain uses TRBV28 and TRBJ2-3; the D gene is possibly TRBD1 (6 bases). The CDR3 runs to 13 residues. The V gene's germline CDR1 is MDHEN and CDR2 SYDVKM. Between the trimmed V and J ends, which lost 6 bases and 4 bases, there was a span of 11 bases. The CDR3: CASRQGPADTQYF. The CDR3 bases are TGTGCCAGCAGACAGGGTCCGGCAGATACGCAGTATTTT.

This clonotype was observed at least ten times. The chain joins TRBV20-1 to TRBJ1-1, with a weak D call TRBD1 (6 bases). Germline loops: CDR1 DFQATT, CDR2 SNEGSKA (reference sequence). The CDR3 spans 13 residues. With 6 bases removed from V and 2 bases from J, the gap between germline ends came to 13 bases. The CDR3 loop reads CSALRQVNTEAFF. As DNA, the CDR3 is TGCAGTGCCCTCAGACAGGTCAACACTGAAGCTTTCTTT.

In nucleotides, the CDR3 is TGTGCCAGCAGCTCCGGGACTAGCGTCTACGAGCAGTACTTC. Translating it yields CASSSGTSVYEQYF. The rearrangement joins TRBV27 to TRBJ2-7; 10 bases match TRBD2. The CDR3 loop spans 14 amino acids. The J segment lost 3 bases and the V segment lost 6 bases, leaving 5 bases of the junction unmatched. Per germline, CDR1 MNHEY and CDR2 SMNVEV (reference sequence).

This clonotype was observed at least ten times. The J gene is TRBJ2-7, the V gene TRBV20-1; D possibly corresponds to TRBD1 (6 bases). V dropped 3 bases and J dropped 2 bases, with 8 bases sitting between them. The CDR3 extends over 12 amino acids. Germline V gene sequence: CDR1 DFQATT, CDR2 SNEGSKA (reference sequence). The DNA for the CDR3 is TGCAGTGCTAGGGACAGTCCCTACGAGCAGTACTTC. Its translation: CSARDSPYEQYF.

Turning to this clonotype: Because it lacks the conserved phenylalanine or tryptophan at the end, this CDR3 is likely a read error. This rearrangement joins TRBV4-2 to TRBJ1-2; D remains ambiguous. The CDR3 runs 15 residues. V was clipped by 2 bases and J by 1 base, with 11 bases between them. Germline CDR1 LGHNA, CDR2 YNFKEQ. CDR3 bases: TGTGCCAGCAGCCAACCTAGAGGAAATAACTATGGCTACACCTTA. This translates into CASSQPRGNNYGYTL.